This T cell receptor (beta chain) originates from a study of T cell therapy after organ transplantation (dated by TCRdb to about 2019). A note on the overall study: The therapy products consisted of autologous CMV-specific T cells grown in vitro for 2 to 3 weeks using a peptide pool of 30 HLA class I and II CMV epitopes. Each patient got up to 6 T cell doses, given every 2 weeks, and was then monitored for around 28 weeks after finishing therapy. Among the approximately 10 patients, eight were classed as clinical responders, while two were classed as nonresponders. Patients received a median of 1.92 x 10^8 CMV-specific T cells across 2 to 6 intravenous infusions. Short-term post-therapy blood samples were collected 4 to 8 weeks after completion of therapy. An open-label phase I trial of autologous CMV-specific adoptive T cell therapy in solid-organ transplant recipients was the basis for the study, which was a follow-up TRBV repertoire analysis. Long-term post-therapy samples were obtainable from only about 75% of the 10 patients. What the work shows at the level of the full study, not this receptor alone: Before therapy, nonresponders had marked clonal expansions, and after therapy the repertoires of nonresponders changed only minimally. Fold change in CD8 clonality after therapy was inversely correlated with pretherapy clonality, suggesting that less biased repertoires were more receptive to remodeling. Reconstitution after therapy appeared to involve both transferred clonotypes and endogenous clonotypes that were not detected in the therapy products. Assessment of confounders such as concurrent antirejection and antiviral medications was prevented by the small cohort. The small number of expansions detected in nonresponders may be due to reduced sample coverage caused by poor CD8+ T cell yield.

Using the immunoSEQ two-step, bias-controlled multiplex PCR assay, TRB CDR3 regions were amplified from genomic DNA. Sequencing of CDR3 libraries was carried out on an Illumina NextSeq 500. The original pipeline was this. The immunoSEQ Analyzer platform handled the initial alignment and bioinformatics, which included bias normalization against synthetic CDR3 analogs. Annotation of V, D and J genes was based on the definitions in the IMGT database. VDJtools version 1.1.10 and the R package tcR version 2.2.1.11 were used with default settings for further TRBV analyses. For the GLIPH analysis, version 1.0 was run with default settings. In CDR3 sequences with at least 5 reads, significant changes in clonotype frequency were tested by a 2-sided binomial test with Benjamini-Hochberg correction (alpha = 0.01). Drawn from immuneACCESS, this table holds only the in-frame rearrangements with V and J called that TCRdb kept. Clones are partly lost; checked studies trace under half to an unresolved V gene and leave the rest unexplained. For V, J and clone size, that table is used; D and trimming come from the DNA. For this sample the table gives about 3,400 clones, of which 69% were detected only once. The ten largest clonotypes hold 38% of the sample.

Trimming takes 7 bases from V and 3 bases from J, and the germline ends sit 7 bases apart. CDR1 is given as SEHNR and CDR2 as FQNEAQ, both from the germline V gene (reference sequence). Its CDR3 holds 12 amino acids, cysteine through phenylalanine. The read is trimmed to its CDR3 DNA, 36 bases read in frame from base 1. The sample's time point label, decoded: 4-8 weeks after completion of therapy. Solid-organ transplant recipients with drug-resistant/recurrent cytomegalovirus were included as patients. Ten to eleven people from the trial were chosen for repertoire analysis because post-therapy peripheral blood mononuclear cells were available from them. A BD FACSAria III was used to sort viable CD3+CD8+CD4- lymphocytes from PBMCs. The Qiagen DNeasy Kit was used to extract genomic DNA from sorted cells. Regarding this clone: Its antigen is still unknown. No base quality values were provided; no much bigger clone lies one nucleotide off.

The TCR sequence derives from a human patient who had received a solid organ transplant and had CMV disease. After a transplant, not all T cells may be the patient's own; some may come from the graft donor. The receptor chain draws on TRBV7-9 and TRBJ2-1, and possibly TRBD1, on 6 matching bases. This specimen consisted of CD8+ T cells from blood, obtained after autologous CMV-specific T cell therapy. The CDR3 reads as follows: CASKGDYNEQFF. The DNA sequence reads TGTGCCAGCAAGGGGGACTACAATGAGCAGTTCTTC. Here the CDR3 is joined to the reference TRBV7-9 and TRBJ2-1 genes, and the full variable domain is: DTGVSQNPRHKITKRGQNVTFRCDPISEHNRLYWYRQTLGQGPEFLTYFQNEAQLEKSRLLSDRFSAERPKGSFSTLEIQRTEQGDSAMYLCASKGDYNEQFFGPGTRLTVL.